Below are 21 T cell receptor beta chains sequenced from a single sample in a study of T cells in Graves' hyperthyroidism and ophthalmopathy. Amplified TCR beta CDR3 regions derived from RNA transcripts. Researchers ran a first-round RT-PCR on the TCR CDR3 using the HTBI primer set. One entry per CDR3 protein results from TCRdb running MiXCR on the multiplex PCR reads. The sample has about 770,000 distinct CDR3 sequences, around 19% seen once. The sequenced sample was blood. Receptor source: a woman aged 50 to 60 with Graves' hyperthyroidism that later progressed to Graves' ophthalmopathy.

V and J are TRBV5-4 and TRBJ2-5; D tentatively reads TRBD1 or TRBD2 (6 bases each). Germline V gene sequence: CDR1 SGHNT, CDR2 YYREEE (reference sequence). The CDR3 extends over 16 amino acids. V was clipped by 4 bases and J by 0 bases, with 16 bases between them. The CDR3 coding sequence is TGTGCCAGCAGCCCGCCCGGGGGCGCCTACCAAGAGACCCAGTACTTC. It yields the protein CASSPPGGAYQETQYF.

The chain has TRBV6-1 and TRBJ2-5; TRBD2 might be the D (6 bases). CDR1 MNHNS and CDR2 SASEGT come from the germline V gene. Trimming left V 6 bases short and J 2 bases short, with 10 bases between. This CDR3 region has 13 residues. The CDR3 coding sequence is TGTGCCAGCAGGAGCGGGCTACAAGAGACCCAGTACTTC. Its protein product is CASRSGLQETQYF.

This clonotype was detected ten times or more. This chain uses TRBV2 with TRBJ2-1; 11 positions agree with TRBD1. This CDR3 region has 20 residues. Per the germline V gene, CDR1 is SNHLY and CDR2 is FYNNEI. With 2 bases clipped from V and 1 base from J, the junction kept 13 bases outside the gene matches. CDR3 DNA: TGTGCCAGCAGTGAATTGGTTGAGGACGGACAGGGGGCTTCCTACAATGAGCAGTTCTTC. Encoded protein: CASSELVEDGQGASYNEQFF. The whole variable domain, filled in from reference TRBV2 and TRBJ2-1, reads EPEVTQTPSHQVTQMGQEVILRCVPISNHLYFYWYRQILGQKVEFLVSFYNNEISEKSEIFDDQFSVERPDGSNFTLKIRSTKLEDSAMYFCASSELVEDGQGASYNEQFFGPGTRLTVL.

This clonotype was seen more than once but under ten times. The chain uses TRBV7-9 and TRBJ2-7; D is uncertain. The V gene lost 6 bases and the J gene lost 2 bases, with 17 bases spanning the gap. Germline V gene data show CDR1 as SEHNR and CDR2 as FQNEAQ (reference sequence). This CDR3 is 15 amino acids long. The CDR3 region has the DNA TGTGCCAGCAGACCTGACACCGACTTAGCCTACGAGCAGTACTTC. Translated: CASRPDTDLAYEQYF.

The V and J genes are TRBV19 and TRBJ1-5; 8 nucleotides agree with TRBD1. The CDR3 runs 16 residues. Germline lookup yields CDR1 LNHDA and CDR2 SQIVND (reference sequence). The ends lost 3 bases at V and 3 bases at J; junction bases unmatched: 7. The CDR3 sequence: CASSIPRGLHNQPQHF. As DNA, the CDR3 is TGTGCCAGTAGTATCCCCAGGGGGCTACACAATCAGCCCCAGCATTTT.

This clonotype has only a few counts. This sequence joins TRBV6-5 and TRBJ1-5, with D maybe TRBD1 (5 bases). This CDR3 spans 15 amino acids. The V gene lost 0 bases and the J gene lost 1 base, with 7 bases spanning the gap. Germline-derived CDR1 and CDR2 are MNHEY and SVGAGI. CDR3 residues: CASSYSHRSNQPQHF. The CDR3 bases are TGTGCCAGCAGTTACTCGCACAGGAGCAATCAGCCCCAGCATTTT.

This clonotype was found once. The CDR3 DNA follows: TGTGCCAGCAGTACCATCGGGACTAGCGCCTACTCCTACGAGCAGTACTTC. Translated: CASSTIGTSAYSYEQYF. J is TRBJ2-7 and V is TRBV12-3 or TRBV12-4; 10 bases are shared with TRBD2. V trimming: 5 bases; J trimming: 0 bases; junction bases outside the gene matches: 10. There are 17 residues in the CDR3.

The sample holds a few counts of this clonotype. This chain links TRBV7-6 with TRBJ1-1, with D unresolved. V was clipped by 1 base and J by 1 base, with 10 bases between them. This CDR3 is built from 15 residues. Germline-derived CDR1 and CDR2 are SGHVS and FNYEAQ. The CDR3: CASSLGGGPNTEAFF. CDR3 nucleotide sequence: TGTGCCAGCAGCTTAGGCGGAGGGCCGAACACTGAAGCTTTCTTT.

In the case of this clonotype: One end of the junction does not line up with germline, which may come from a read error. CDR3 coding DNA: TGCGCCAGCAGTGAGTCAAAGTGGGGACAAGTAGCCAAAAACATTCAGTACTTC. It specifies CASSESKWGQVAKNIQYF. The genes are TRBV6-9 and TRBJ2-4, with D perhaps TRBD1 (6 bases). The CDR3 is 18 amino acids. Germline V CDR1 and CDR2: MNHGY, SVAAGI.

This clonotype was detected only a few times. In DNA, the CDR3 is TGTGCCAGCAGCCCATGGACACCCCAAGAGACCCAGTACTTC. It translates to CASSPWTPQETQYF. This chain uses TRBV5-6 with TRBJ2-5; possibly TRBD1 for D (5 bases). The CDR3 length is 14 residues. Germline V lookup: CDR1 SGHDT, CDR2 YYEEEE. Between the trimmed V and J ends, which lost 4 bases and 1 base, there was a span of 11 bases. The full variable domain, with the rest looked up from reference TRBV5-6 and TRBJ2-5, is DAGVTQSPTHLIKTRGQQVTLRCSPKSGHDTVSWYQQALGQGPQFIFQYYEEEERQRGNFPDRFSGHQFPNYSSELNVNALLLGDSALYLCASSPWTPQETQYFGPGTRLLVL.

The chain recombines TRBV2 with TRBJ2-6, with D possibly TRBD1 on 7 matching bases. The CDR3 totals 18 residues. V was pared by 6 bases and J by 0 bases, with 18 bases between. CDR1 is SNHLY, CDR2 FYNNEI, per germline. The CDR3 sequence is CASSQGGQRYSGANVLTF. CDR3 DNA: TGTGCCAGCAGCCAGGGGGGACAGCGCTACTCTGGGGCCAACGTCCTGACTTTC.

This clonotype was recorded once. This may come from a read error, since a much larger clone is one base off. The chain links TRBV5-5 to TRBJ1-1; D is uncertain. CDR3 length equals 13 residues. The V gene lost 4 bases and the J gene lost 4 bases, with 11 bases spanning the gap. Germline CDR1 reads SGHKS; CDR2 reads YYEKEE (reference sequence). CDR3 protein: CASSEDVSTEAFF. The CDR3 DNA is TGTGCCAGCAGCGAGGATGTTTCCACTGAAGCTTTCTTT. The entire variable domain, with the rest obtained from reference TRBV5-5 and TRBJ1-1, is as follows: DAGVTQSPTHLIKTRGQQVTLRCSPISGHKSVSWYQQVLGQGPQFIFQYYEKEERGRGNFPDRFSARQFPNYSSELNVNALLLGDSALYLCASSEDVSTEAFFGQGTRLTVV.

The gene calls are TRBV6-1 and TRBJ1-5, with D perhaps matching TRBD1 (5 bases). V was clipped by 0 bases and J by 11 bases, with 23 bases between them. The CDR3 spans 17 residues. Germline V lookup: CDR1 MNHNS, CDR2 SASEGT. The DNA of the CDR3 is TGTGCCAGCAGTGAAGCGCAAGTAGCGGGGGAGGGGAAGACCCAGCATTTT. Protein product: CASSEAQVAGEGKTQHF.

This clonotype was picked up a small number of times. The chain carries TRBV4-1 and TRBJ2-7; D is undetermined. V lost 11 bases and J 0 bases, leaving 17 bases between the germline ends. CDR1 is MGHRA and CDR2 is YSYEKL in the germline V gene. This CDR3 has 14 amino acids. CDR3 DNA sequence: TGCGCCGCTGCCAGGCACATTAGCTCCTACGAGCAGTACTTC. It is translated as CAAARHISSYEQYF.

This clonotype came up many times. The chain uses TRBV3-1 and TRBJ1-1; weak D call: TRBD1 (5 bases). The CDR3 is 15 residues long. V gave up 2 bases and J gave up 0 bases, with 10 bases separating them. Germline V lookup: CDR1 LGHDT, CDR2 YNNKEL (reference sequence). The DNA for the CDR3 is TGTGCCAGCAGCCAACTCGGGGGGGTGAACACTGAAGCTTTCTTT. It is translated as CASSQLGGVNTEAFF.

This sequence joins TRBV3-1 and TRBJ1-4; no clear D gene. The CDR3 length is 12 residues. Trimming stripped 5 bases from V and 8 bases from J, with 9 bases between. Looked up from germline, CDR1 is LGHDT and CDR2 is YNNKEL (reference sequence). DNA of the CDR3: TGTGCCAGCAGCGACGGACGGGAAAAACTGTTTTTT. Amino acid sequence: CASSDGREKLFF.

This clonotype was found a few times. The chain employs TRBV7-8 and TRBJ1-6, with 7 positions matching TRBD1. The CDR3 length is 15 residues. Germline V gene sequence: CDR1 SGHVS, CDR2 FQNEAQ. V shed 3 bases, J shed 6 bases, and the junction held 5 bases outside the gene matches. CDR3 nucleotides: TGTGCCAGCAGCTTCCGGGACAGATCTAATTCACCCCTCCACTTT. It encodes CASSFRDRSNSPLHF.

V usage is TRBV5-1 and J usage is TRBJ2-1; D is unresolved. Trimming removed 0 bases from V and 7 bases from J, with 5 bases in between. The CDR3 sequence is 12 residues long. CDR1 and CDR2 (germline): SGHRS, YFSETQ. The DNA for the CDR3 is TGCGCCAGCAGCTTGGATGGTAATGAGCAGTTCTTC. Its translation: CASSLDGNEQFF.

This clonotype was detected only a few times. The CDR3 region has the DNA TGTGCCAGCAGTGAAGCAAGGGCTAGCGGAGGGCTTTTCACAGATACGCAGTATTTT. This sequence encodes CASSEARASGGLFTDTQYF. This chain links TRBV6-1 with TRBJ2-3; TRBD2 matches 7 bases. The CDR3 has 19 amino acids. The J segment lost 2 bases and the V segment lost 0 bases, leaving 14 bases of the junction unmatched. Germline-derived CDR1 and CDR2 are MNHNS and SASEGT.

This clonotype came up many times. This chain links TRBV18 with TRBJ2-7; 7 nucleotides match TRBD1. Germline CDR1 reads KGHSH; CDR2 reads LQKENI. The trim removed 1 base at V and 6 bases at J, leaving 3 bases unmatched. This CDR3 contains 13 residues. The DNA for the CDR3 is TGTGCCAGCTCACCACAAGGGGGCGGCGAGCAGTACTTC. As protein: CASSPQGGGEQYF.

This clonotype occurred many times. The chain has TRBV11-3 and TRBJ2-5; D is possibly TRBD1 or TRBD2 (6 bases each). Germline CDR1 and CDR2: SGHNT and YENEEA. V was clipped by 4 bases and J by 5 bases, with 11 bases between them. The CDR3 is made up of 13 amino acids. This CDR3 is CASSWGALETQYF. The CDR3 DNA follows: TGTGCCAGCAGCTGGGGGGCTTTGGAGACCCAGTACTTC.